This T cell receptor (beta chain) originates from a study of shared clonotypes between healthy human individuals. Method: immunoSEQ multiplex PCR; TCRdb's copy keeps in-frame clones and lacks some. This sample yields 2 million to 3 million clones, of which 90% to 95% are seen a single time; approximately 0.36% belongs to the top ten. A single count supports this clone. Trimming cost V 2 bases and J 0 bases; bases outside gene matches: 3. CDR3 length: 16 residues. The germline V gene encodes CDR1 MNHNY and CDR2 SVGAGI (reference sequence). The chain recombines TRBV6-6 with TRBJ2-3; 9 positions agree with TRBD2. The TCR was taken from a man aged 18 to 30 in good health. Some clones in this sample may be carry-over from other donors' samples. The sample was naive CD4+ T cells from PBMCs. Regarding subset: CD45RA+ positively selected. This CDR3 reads CASSYAGGSSTDTQYF. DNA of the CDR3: TGTGCCAGCAGTTACGCGGGGGGGTCTAGCACAGATACGCAGTATTTT.